This T cell receptor (beta chain) was retrieved from a study of blood T cell repertoires in COVID-19. Study-wide background: Whether acute or convalescent, the COVID-19 samples came from the United States, Italy and Spain. In each case, the material was cDNA or gDNA derived from T cells, B-cell-depleted T cells, or PBMCs.

Original processing methods: Quantification of nucleated cells was approximated via reference gene primer amplification. TCRdb keeps only in-frame clones here, not all; method: immunoSEQ multiplex PCR. That table supplies the V and J calls and clone size; D and trimming were determined from the DNA. Altogether 65,000 to 85,000 clones are present, about 79% being singletons, with the ten largest covering approximately 16%. The CDR3 consists of 15 residues. The V gene lost 10 bases and the J gene lost 3 bases, with 22 bases spanning the gap. The germline V gene has CDR1 ENHRY and CDR2 SYGVKD. The clonotype was recovered from a human donor in a cohort sampled during active COVID-19. This chain connects TRBV10-3 to TRBJ2-7, with TRBD2 as a possible D gene (7 bases). Sample: peripheral blood. The CDR3 is CATLRGTGGGYEQYF. CDR3 sequence (DNA): TGTGCCACCCTAAGGGGGACTGGCGGGGGCTACGAGCAGTACTTC.